These 14 T cell receptor beta chains originate from one sample sequenced in a study of blood T cell repertoires in COVID-19. The data were produced by immunoSEQ multiplex PCR, yet TCRdb's version contains in-frame clones alone and is incomplete. Of roughly 150,000 clones listed, over 80% are singletons. The sequenced material came from PBMCs or T cells enriched from blood (not recorded which). These receptors were collected from a woman in her thirties or forties who had recovered from COVID-19.

A few counts support this clone. V and J are TRBV4-1 and TRBJ1-2; 9 nucleotides line up with TRBD1. This CDR3 is 15 amino acids long. V lost 4 bases and J lost 5; bases outside the gene matches: 8. Germline V gene lookup returns CDR1 MGHRA and CDR2 YSYEKL. CDR3 amino acids: CASSPPGQGKYGYTF. The CDR3 DNA is TGCGCCAGCAGCCCCCCGGGACAGGGCAAGTATGGCTACACCTTC.

This CDR3 is CASSTYRDTEAFF. Written as DNA, the CDR3 is TGTGCCAGTAGTACCTACAGAGACACTGAAGCTTTCTTT. V is TRBV19 and J is TRBJ1-1; no definite D call. This CDR3 has 13 amino acids. The V gene's germline CDR1 is LNHDA and CDR2 SQIVND (reference sequence). V was pared by 4 bases and J by 3 bases, with 9 bases between.

The V gene is TRBV5-1, the J gene TRBJ1-2; 10 positions agree with TRBD1. This CDR3 contains 15 residues. Germline-derived CDR1 and CDR2 are SGHRS and YFSETQ. V lost 4 bases, J lost 5 bases, and 8 bases stayed unmatched. Written as DNA, the CDR3 is TGCGCCAGCAGCCGAGGAGGGACAGGGGAATATGGCTACACCTTC. It specifies CASSRGGTGEYGYTF.

This sequence joins TRBV19 and TRBJ1-1, with D unresolved. Trimming took off 1 base at V and 5 bases at J, with 17 bases between the two ends. Germline values: CDR1 LNHDA, CDR2 SQIVND (reference sequence). The CDR3 spans 16 residues. CDR3 residues: CASSIGGIGERTEAFF. Written as DNA, the CDR3 is TGTGCCAGTAGTATAGGCGGAATTGGAGAACGGACTGAAGCTTTCTTT.

The chain recombines TRBV7-9 with TRBJ2-7, with D tentatively TRBD2 (6 bases). This CDR3 spans 13 amino acids. CDR1 is SEHNR and CDR2 is FQNEAQ in the germline V gene (reference sequence). Trimming removed 1 base from V and 6 bases from J, with 10 bases in between. CDR3 sequence: CASSLGDSREQYF. CDR3 nucleotide sequence: TGTGCCAGCAGCTTAGGGGACTCTCGCGAGCAGTACTTC.

The chain recombines TRBV2 with TRBJ1-4, with TRBD1 matching 9 bases. The V gene's germline CDR1 is SNHLY and CDR2 FYNNEI. With V trimmed by 8 bases and J by 8 bases, 3 bases remained unmatched. CDR3 length: 12 amino acids. The CDR3 DNA is TGTGCCAGCCGGACAGGGGTGGAAAAACTGTTTTTT. Translating gives CASRTGVEKLFF.

The V gene is TRBV5-1, the J gene TRBJ2-7; D gene uncertain. The germline gives CDR1 SGHRS, CDR2 YFSETQ. The CDR3 extends over 11 amino acids. Trimming stripped 4 bases from V and 2 bases from J, with 4 bases between. This CDR3 reads CASSPAYEQYF. The CDR3 nucleotides read TGCGCCAGCAGCCCTGCCTACGAGCAGTACTTC.

V usage is TRBV7-6 and J usage is TRBJ1-2; TRBD1 is a possible D gene (6 bases). This CDR3 comprises 15 residues. Germline lookup yields CDR1 SGHVS and CDR2 FNYEAQ. With 0 bases removed from V and 2 bases from J, the gap between germline ends came to 10 bases. CDR3 residues: CASSLASRGNYGYTF. CDR3 in DNA: TGTGCCAGCAGCTTAGCCAGCAGGGGAAACTATGGCTACACCTTC.

This clone showed up just once. The rearrangement uses TRBV18 and TRBJ1-4, with D unclear. The CDR3 consists of 14 residues. With 2 bases removed from V and 8 bases from J, the gap between germline ends came to 12 bases. Germline CDR1 KGHSH, CDR2 LQKENI. The CDR3 DNA follows: TGTGCCAGCTCACCAGCGGGCCAGTGGGAAAAACTGTTTTTT. It yields the protein CASSPAGQWEKLFF.

The genes are TRBV4-1 and TRBJ1-1, with a tentative D call TRBD1 (6 bases). The V end was cut by 6 bases, the J end by 2 bases, with 16 bases between. CDR3 length equals 15 residues. Germline-derived CDR1 and CDR2 are MGHRA and YSYEKL. CDR3 coding DNA: TGCGCCAGCAGTCCTCCAGGGGCTGCTAACACTGAAGCTTTCTTT. This encodes CASSPPGAANTEAFF.

V is TRBV27 and J is TRBJ1-4; TRBD1 agrees at 10 bases. This CDR3 has 14 residues. V dropped 5 bases and J dropped 7; count of bases not matched to a gene: 4. The germline CDR1 and CDR2 sequences are MNHEY and SMNVEV (reference sequence). CDR3 protein: CASSQTGGFEKLFF. In DNA form, the CDR3 reads TGTGCCAGCAGTCAGACAGGGGGCTTTGAAAAACTGTTTTTT.

In the case of this clone: This may be a read error: a much more frequent sequence differs by one nucleotide. The chain carries TRBV18 and TRBJ1-5, with TRBD1 matching over 8 bases. The CDR3 runs 13 residues. The germline V gene encodes CDR1 KGHSH and CDR2 LQKENI. Germline trimming cut 3 bases from V and 5 bases from J; bases unmatched to any gene: 0. This chain's CDR3 is CASSPDRDQPQHF. As DNA, the CDR3 is TGTGCCAGCTCACCGGACAGGGATCAGCCCCAGCATTTT.

V is TRBV6-5 and J is TRBJ1-2, with 7 bases that match TRBD1. Germline loops: CDR1 MNHEY, CDR2 SVGAGI. The trim removed 6 bases at V and 6 bases at J, leaving 7 bases unmatched. The CDR3 consists of 13 residues. This CDR3 reads CASRLTGDHGYTF. In nucleotides, the CDR3 is TGTGCCAGCAGGTTAACAGGGGACCATGGCTACACCTTC.

This rearrangement joins TRBV5-4 to TRBJ2-3, with 8 bases identical to TRBD1. The CDR3 spans 15 residues. Germline loops: CDR1 SGHNT, CDR2 YYREEE (reference sequence). V shed 4 bases, J shed 2 bases, and the junction held 6 bases outside the gene matches. CDR3 protein: CASSPSGGSTDTQYF. DNA of the CDR3: TGTGCCAGCAGCCCATCAGGGGGCTCCACAGATACGCAGTATTTT.